The rows below give T cell receptor beta chains drawn from one sample of a study of tumor and adjacent non-tumor tissue in lung cancer. MiXCR, run by TCRdb on the multiplex PCR reads, gives a single entry per CDR3 protein. Of about 70,000 distinct CDR3 sequences in the sample, about three quarters are singletons; the top ten hold approximately 28%. Input material: lung tumor tissue. The receptor set was obtained from a man in his sixties with non-small cell lung cancer. The CDR3 runs from the conserved cysteine through the conserved F or W. Fields, in order: J gene, D gene, V gene, clone size, CDR3 DNA, CDR3 protein. D genes are given only for firm matches. Not every row has a clone size; where given, it reads once, few, many or a size class.

J gene: TRBJ2-3
D gene: -
V gene: TRBV5-5
clone size: -
CDR3 DNA: TGTGCCAGCAGTCGGTGGAGAGAGCGGCCAGATATGCAGTATTTT
CDR3 protein: CASSRWRERPDMQYF

J gene: TRBJ2-7
D gene: -
V gene: TRBV10-1
clone size: -
CDR3 DNA: TGCGCCAGCAGTGACCGACGGGAGACAACCCATGAGCAGTACTTC
CDR3 protein: CASSDRRETTHEQYF

J gene: TRBJ1-5
D gene: TRBD1
V gene: TRBV6-1
clone size: -
CDR3 DNA: TGTGCCAGGAGTGAATTGACAGGGGGTCAGCCCCAGCATTTT
CDR3 protein: CARSELTGGQPQHF

J gene: TRBJ2-1
D gene: -
V gene: TRBV7-6
clone size: -
CDR3 DNA: TGTGCCAGCAGCTCCTCGGGACTTTCGAGCTCCTACAATGAGCAGTTCTTC
CDR3 protein: CASSSSGLSSSYNEQFF

J gene: TRBJ2-1
D gene: -
V gene: TRBV20-1
clone size: -
CDR3 DNA: TGCAGTGCTTCGACACTAGCCAAGCAGTTCTTC
CDR3 protein: CSASTLAKQFF

J gene: TRBJ1-4
D gene: TRBD1
V gene: TRBV20-1
clone size: once
CDR3 DNA: TGCAGTGTTAGACAGGGGGCTGAAAAACAGTTTTTT
CDR3 protein: CSVRQGAEKQFF

J gene: TRBJ2-5
D gene: -
V gene: TRBV29-1
clone size: -
CDR3 DNA: TGCAGCACTGCCCGAGAAGAGACCCAGTACTTC
CDR3 protein: CSTAREETQYF

J gene: TRBJ2-2
D gene: -
V gene: TRBV12-3/TRBV12-4
clone size: -
CDR3 DNA: TGCGCCAGCAGTTTCCGACAGAACACCAGGGAGCTGTTTTTT
CDR3 protein: CASSFRQNTRELFF

J gene: TRBJ1-6
D gene: -
V gene: TRBV28
clone size: once
CDR3 DNA: TGTGCCAGCTACACAGGGCCCTCCTATAATTCACCCCTCCACTTT
CDR3 protein: CASYTGPSYNSPLHF

J gene: TRBJ2-2
D gene: TRBD2
V gene: TRBV11-1
clone size: -
CDR3 DNA: TGTGCCATCAGCTTAACTAGCGGGACCGGGGAACTGTTTTTT
CDR3 protein: CAISLTSGTGELFF

J gene: TRBJ2-1
D gene: -
V gene: TRBV20-1
clone size: -
CDR3 DNA: TGCAATGCTAGAGGCCTTAGAGAGCTCTCGCGGGACAATGAGCAGTTCTTC
CDR3 protein: CNARGLRELSRDNEQFF

J gene: TRBJ1-1
D gene: -
V gene: TRBV28
clone size: few
CDR3 DNA: TGTGCCAGCAGTTTCCCCCCGGGCCGGACAGTGGGGGATGAAGCTTTCTTT
CDR3 protein: CASSFPPGRTVGDEAFF

J gene: TRBJ2-1
D gene: TRBD2
V gene: TRBV20-1
clone size: -
CDR3 DNA: TGCAGTGCTAGAATGACTAGCGGACTAAGGAATAAGCAGTTCTTC
CDR3 protein: CSARMTSGLRNKQFF

J gene: TRBJ2-7
D gene: -
V gene: TRBV6-1
clone size: -
CDR3 DNA: TGTGCCAGCACCACATCCATCGAGCAGTACTTC
CDR3 protein: CASTTSIEQYF

J gene: TRBJ2-2
D gene: -
V gene: TRBV20-1
clone size: -
CDR3 DNA: TGCAGTGTTAGAGGGGACATTGGGACCGGGAAGCTGTTTTTT
CDR3 protein: CSVRGDIGTGKLFF

J gene: TRBJ1-1
D gene: TRBD1
V gene: TRBV5-1
clone size: few
CDR3 DNA: TGCGCCAGCAGCTTGGATTCAGGGGGCAGGACTGAAGCTTTCTTT
CDR3 protein: CASSLDSGGRTEAFF

J gene: TRBJ2-5
D gene: -
V gene: TRBV29-1
clone size: -
CDR3 DNA: TGCAGCGTTGACGACAGGCGCTCAGGAGAGACCCCGTACTTC
CDR3 protein: CSVDDRRSGETPYF

J gene: TRBJ2-5
D gene: -
V gene: TRBV20-1
clone size: -
CDR3 DNA: TGCAGTGCTAGCATGCCCCATGGAAGAGAAACCCAGTACTTC
CDR3 protein: CSASMPHGRETQYF

J gene: TRBJ2-7
D gene: -
V gene: TRBV6-5
clone size: -
CDR3 DNA: TGTGCTAGCAGTTACGGGGCTGTACAGATTTACGAGCAGTACTTC
CDR3 protein: CASSYGAVQIYEQYF

J gene: TRBJ1-1
D gene: -
V gene: TRBV11-1
clone size: few
CDR3 DNA: TGTACCAGCAGCTTAAACCCTGGGGCACGTGCTTTCTTT
CDR3 protein: CTSSLNPGARAFF

J gene: TRBJ2-1
D gene: TRBD1
V gene: TRBV6-5
clone size: -
CDR3 DNA: TGTGTCAGCAGCTCCGGACAGGGCCCCGATGAGCAGTTCTTC
CDR3 protein: CVSSSGQGPDEQFF

J gene: TRBJ2-1
D gene: -
V gene: TRBV20-1
clone size: -
CDR3 DNA: TGCAGTGATTGGGCCGGAGGGAGTGAGCAGTTCTTC
CDR3 protein: CSDWAGGSEQFF

J gene: TRBJ2-1
D gene: -
V gene: TRBV12-3/TRBV12-4
clone size: -
CDR3 DNA: TGTGCCAGCACCTCCTGTGGGAGTGGCTCCTACAATGAGCAGTTCTTC
CDR3 protein: CASTSCGSGSYNEQFF

J gene: TRBJ2-7
D gene: TRBD1
V gene: TRBV11-1
clone size: once
CDR3 DNA: TGTGTCAGCAGTCCCGGGACAGGCTACGATCAGTACTTC
CDR3 protein: CVSSPGTGYDQYF

J gene: TRBJ2-1
D gene: -
V gene: TRBV10-2
clone size: -
CDR3 DNA: TGCGCCAGAAGCCGGAGCCTCTACAATGAGCAGTTCTTC
CDR3 protein: CARSRSLYNEQFF

J gene: TRBJ2-5
D gene: -
V gene: TRBV11-2
clone size: -
CDR3 DNA: TGTGCCTGCAGCTTAGGACTACAAGAGAGCCAGTACTTC
CDR3 protein: CACSLGLQESQYF

J gene: TRBJ2-7
D gene: TRBD2
V gene: TRBV10-2
clone size: medium-sized
CDR3 DNA: TGCGCCAGCAGTGAGTTTGGACGCGGGAGCTACGAGCAGTACTTC
CDR3 protein: CASSEFGRGSYEQYF

J gene: TRBJ2-5
D gene: TRBD2
V gene: TRBV20-1
clone size: many
CDR3 DNA: TGCAGTGCTAGAGATCCGGGGACTAGCCAAGAGACCCAGTACTTC
CDR3 protein: CSARDPGTSQETQYF

J gene: TRBJ1-6
D gene: -
V gene: TRBV14
clone size: -
CDR3 DNA: TGTGAAAGCAGAAAAGGGGGATATTTAAGCACAAAATTT
CDR3 protein: CESRKGGYLSTKF

J gene: TRBJ2-2
D gene: -
V gene: TRBV6-1
clone size: -
CDR3 DNA: TGTGCCAGCAGGAAGGAAAGGGGTGTGGTCAAAAAAGGGGAGATGTTTTTT
CDR3 protein: CASRKERGVVKKGEMFF

J gene: TRBJ2-3
D gene: TRBD2
V gene: TRBV20-1
clone size: -
CDR3 DNA: TGCAGTGTCCCTCTCGCGGGAGGCCCCCCTAGCATAGATACGCAGTTTTTT
CDR3 protein: CSVPLAGGPPSIDTQFF

J gene: TRBJ2-3
D gene: -
V gene: TRBV6-6
clone size: few
CDR3 DNA: TGTGCCAGCAGTAACCACTTGGCGCTGTTCCCAGATACGCAGCGTTTT
CDR3 protein: CASSNHLALFPDTQRF

J gene: TRBJ2-3
D gene: TRBD2
V gene: TRBV5-6
clone size: -
CDR3 DNA: TGTGTCAGCAGCTTGCCGCTCGCTAGCGGGAGGGCCGGCCTCACAGATACGCAGTATTTT
CDR3 protein: CVSSLPLASGRAGLTDTQYF

J gene: TRBJ1-1
D gene: -
V gene: TRBV6-2/TRBV6-3
clone size: -
CDR3 DNA: TGTGTCAGCAGCCAGACGGGGGGGAACACTGAAGCTTTCTTT
CDR3 protein: CVSSQTGGNTEAFF

J gene: TRBJ2-3
D gene: TRBD1
V gene: TRBV10-2
clone size: -
CDR3 DNA: TGTGCCAGCAGAGACCCTCGGACAGGGGGCACAGATACGCAGTATTTT
CDR3 protein: CASRDPRTGGTDTQYF

J gene: TRBJ2-7
D gene: TRBD2
V gene: TRBV20-1
clone size: -
CDR3 DNA: TGCAGTGGTAACCCTCTAGCGGGAGGGGGTTACAAGCAGTACTTC
CDR3 protein: CSGNPLAGGGYKQYF

J gene: TRBJ2-2
D gene: -
V gene: TRBV29-1
clone size: -
CDR3 DNA: TGCAGCGTTGAAGGTCTTCCTGGCGGAGGGACCGGGGAGCTGTTTTTT
CDR3 protein: CSVEGLPGGGTGELFF

J gene: TRBJ1-1
D gene: TRBD1
V gene: TRBV10-3
clone size: many
CDR3 DNA: TGTGCCATCAGGACCGACAGGGGAGTCACTGAAGCTTTCTTT
CDR3 protein: CAIRTDRGVTEAFF

J gene: TRBJ2-3
D gene: -
V gene: TRBV12-3/TRBV12-4
clone size: -
CDR3 DNA: TGTGCCAGCAGTCCGGACTGCTTACAGCCCCAGTATTTT
CDR3 protein: CASSPDCLQPQYF

J gene: TRBJ2-7
D gene: TRBD2
V gene: TRBV28
clone size: -
CDR3 DNA: TGTGCCAGCAGTTCGGCAAGGGGCGGGAGGTCGGATAGCTACGAGCAGTACTTC
CDR3 protein: CASSSARGGRSDSYEQYF

J gene: TRBJ2-7
D gene: -
V gene: TRBV20-1
clone size: -
CDR3 DNA: TGCAGTGCCACGAGGTCGGGAGACGTAGGAGAGCAGTACTTC
CDR3 protein: CSATRSGDVGEQYF

J gene: TRBJ2-3
D gene: -
V gene: TRBV11-3
clone size: -
CDR3 DNA: TGTGCCAGCAGCTCCGGGCTATCAGATATCACAGATGCGCAGTATTTT
CDR3 protein: CASSSGLSDITDAQYF

J gene: TRBJ1-4
D gene: -
V gene: TRBV6-5
clone size: -
CDR3 DNA: TGTGCCAGGAGTACTCAGGGTATTGGTGAAAAACTGTTTTTC
CDR3 protein: CARSTQGIGEKLFF

J gene: TRBJ2-1
D gene: TRBD2
V gene: TRBV11-1
clone size: -
CDR3 DNA: TGTGCCAGCAGCATAGGACTAGCTAGTGACAATGAGCACTTTTTC
CDR3 protein: CASSIGLASDNEHFF

J gene: TRBJ2-7
D gene: -
V gene: TRBV20-1
clone size: -
CDR3 DNA: TGCAGTGCGGCCCCCGGGACGGGGAGGGACAAGCAGTACTTC
CDR3 protein: CSAAPGTGRDKQYF

J gene: TRBJ2-3
D gene: -
V gene: TRBV2
clone size: -
CDR3 DNA: TGTGCCAGCAGTGGAGAGAGTGGTGCAGATACGCAGTATTTT
CDR3 protein: CASSGESGADTQYF

J gene: TRBJ2-3
D gene: TRBD2
V gene: TRBV10-3
clone size: -
CDR3 DNA: TGTGTCATCAGCGAGTGGACTAGGGGCACAGATACGCAGTATTTT
CDR3 protein: CVISEWTRGTDTQYF

J gene: TRBJ1-6
D gene: -
V gene: TRBV5-6
clone size: -
CDR3 DNA: TGTGCCAACAGCTCGAGGCAGGGGAATGGATCACCCCTCCACTTT
CDR3 protein: CANSSRQGNGSPLHF

J gene: TRBJ1-1
D gene: -
V gene: TRBV6-5
clone size: -
CDR3 DNA: TGTGCCAGCAGTTACTCCCGCAGGGATTGGGCTGAAGCTTTATTT
CDR3 protein: CASSYSRRDWAEALF

J gene: TRBJ2-1
D gene: -
V gene: TRBV20-1
clone size: -
CDR3 DNA: TGCAGTGCTAGAGAAATAGGTGTTGAGCAGTTCTTC
CDR3 protein: CSAREIGVEQFF

J gene: TRBJ2-1
D gene: -
V gene: TRBV20-1
clone size: -
CDR3 DNA: TGCAGTGCTCCAGGACTAACGGTCCTGGGCTCGGATGAGCAGTTCTTC
CDR3 protein: CSAPGLTVLGSDEQFF

J gene: TRBJ2-1
D gene: -
V gene: TRBV9
clone size: -
CDR3 DNA: TGTGCCAGCAGCGTAGGAGTAGCGTCGAATGAGCAGTTCTTC
CDR3 protein: CASSVGVASNEQFF

J gene: TRBJ2-2
D gene: -
V gene: TRBV11-1
clone size: once
CDR3 DNA: TGTGCCAGCAGCTATACTAGTGGCAACAGGGAGCTGTTATTT
CDR3 protein: CASSYTSGNRELLF

J gene: TRBJ1-1
D gene: -
V gene: TRBV6-6
clone size: -
CDR3 DNA: TGCGTCAGCACTGCCCGGATAGGGGGGACTGAAGCTTTCTTT
CDR3 protein: CVSTARIGGTEAFF

J gene: TRBJ2-1
D gene: TRBD2
V gene: TRBV11-3
clone size: -
CDR3 DNA: TGTGCCAGCAACTCCGTGACTAGCGGTACCTATAATGAGCAGTTCTTC
CDR3 protein: CASNSVTSGTYNEQFF

J gene: TRBJ2-1
D gene: TRBD2
V gene: TRBV7-9
clone size: -
CDR3 DNA: TGTGCCAGAAGCTCCGGGACTAGCGGGAGGGCCCAGACTACCAATGAGCAGTTCTTC
CDR3 protein: CARSSGTSGRAQTTNEQFF

J gene: TRBJ2-7
D gene: -
V gene: TRBV19
clone size: -
CDR3 DNA: TGTGCCAGTAGTATCAGGAGCTCCTATAAGCAGTACTTC
CDR3 protein: CASSIRSSYKQYF

J gene: TRBJ2-5
D gene: -
V gene: TRBV20-1
clone size: medium-sized
CDR3 DNA: TGCAGTGCTAGATCCGGCGCAGGGCACCAAGAGACCCAGTACTTC
CDR3 protein: CSARSGAGHQETQYF

J gene: TRBJ2-1
D gene: TRBD2
V gene: TRBV20-1
clone size: -
CDR3 DNA: TGCTGTGCAACCGGGACTAGCGGGGGGAGGGATTACAATGAGCAATTCTTC
CDR3 protein: CCATGTSGGRDYNEQFF